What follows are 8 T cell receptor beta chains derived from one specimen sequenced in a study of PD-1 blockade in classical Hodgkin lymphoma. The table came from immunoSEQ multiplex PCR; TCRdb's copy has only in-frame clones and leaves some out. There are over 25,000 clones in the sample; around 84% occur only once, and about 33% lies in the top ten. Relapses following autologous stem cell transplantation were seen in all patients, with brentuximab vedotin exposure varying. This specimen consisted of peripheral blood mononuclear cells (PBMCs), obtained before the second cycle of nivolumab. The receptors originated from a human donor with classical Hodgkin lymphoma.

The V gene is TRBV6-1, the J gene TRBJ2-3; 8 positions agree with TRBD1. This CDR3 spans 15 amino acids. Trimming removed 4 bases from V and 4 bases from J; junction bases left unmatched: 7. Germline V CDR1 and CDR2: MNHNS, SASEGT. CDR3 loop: CASSGTGLASDTQYF. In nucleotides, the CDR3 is TGTGCCAGCAGTGGGACAGGGTTGGCGTCAGATACGCAGTATTTT.

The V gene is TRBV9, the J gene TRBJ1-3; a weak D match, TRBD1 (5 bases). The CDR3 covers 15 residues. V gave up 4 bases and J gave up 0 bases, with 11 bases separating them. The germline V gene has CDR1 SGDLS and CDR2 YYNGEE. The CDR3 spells CASSPGRSSGNTIYF. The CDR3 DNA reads TGTGCCAGCAGCCCGGGACGGAGCTCTGGAAACACCATATATTTT.

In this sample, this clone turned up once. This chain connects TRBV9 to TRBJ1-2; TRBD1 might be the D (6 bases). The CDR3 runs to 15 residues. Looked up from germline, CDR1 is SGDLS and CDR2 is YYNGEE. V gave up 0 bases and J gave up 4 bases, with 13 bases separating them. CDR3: CASSVGLQGVYGYTF. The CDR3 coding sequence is TGTGCCAGCAGCGTAGGATTACAGGGAGTCTATGGCTACACCTTC.

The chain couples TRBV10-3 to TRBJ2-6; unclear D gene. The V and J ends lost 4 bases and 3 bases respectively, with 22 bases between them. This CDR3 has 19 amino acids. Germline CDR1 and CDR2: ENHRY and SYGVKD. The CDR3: CAISGAAADNFYGANVLTF. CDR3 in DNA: TGTGCCATCAGTGGGGCCGCCGCCGACAACTTCTATGGGGCCAACGTCCTGACTTTC.

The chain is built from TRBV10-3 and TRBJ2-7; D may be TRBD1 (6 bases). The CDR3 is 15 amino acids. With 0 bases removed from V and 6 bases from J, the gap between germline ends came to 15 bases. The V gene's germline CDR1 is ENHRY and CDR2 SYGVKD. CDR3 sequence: CAISESRQAGAEQYF. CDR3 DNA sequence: TGTGCCATCAGTGAGTCTAGACAGGCCGGGGCCGAGCAGTACTTC.

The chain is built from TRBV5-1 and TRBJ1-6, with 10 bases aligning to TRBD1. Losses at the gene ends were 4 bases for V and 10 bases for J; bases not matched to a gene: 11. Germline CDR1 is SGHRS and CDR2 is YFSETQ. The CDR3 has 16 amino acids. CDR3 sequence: CASSPATGGAGSPLHF. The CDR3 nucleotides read TGCGCCAGCAGCCCGGCGACAGGGGGCGCCGGATCACCCCTCCACTTT.

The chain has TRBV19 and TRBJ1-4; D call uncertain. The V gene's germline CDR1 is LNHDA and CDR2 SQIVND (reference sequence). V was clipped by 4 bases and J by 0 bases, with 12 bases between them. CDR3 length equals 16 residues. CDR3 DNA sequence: TGTGCCAGTAGTACGAATGGGCGTGCAACTAATGAAAAACTGTTTTTT. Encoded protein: CASSTNGRATNEKLFF. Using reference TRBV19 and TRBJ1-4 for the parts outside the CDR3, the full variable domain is DGGITQSPKYLFRKEGQNVTLSCEQNLNHDAMYWYRQDPGQGLRLIYYSQIVNDFQKGDIAEGYSVSREKKESFPLTVTSAQKNPTAFYLCASSTNGRATNEKLFFGSGTQLSVL.

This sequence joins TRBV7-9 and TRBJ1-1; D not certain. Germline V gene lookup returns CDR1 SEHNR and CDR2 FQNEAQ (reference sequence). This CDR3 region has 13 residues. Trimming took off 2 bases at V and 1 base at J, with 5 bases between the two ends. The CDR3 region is CASSLTQNTEAFF. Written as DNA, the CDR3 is TGTGCCAGCAGCTTAACCCAGAACACTGAAGCTTTCTTT.